Sequencing of this T cell receptor beta chain was carried out in a study of blood T cell repertoires in COVID-19 (dated by TCRdb to 2019 to 2021). Concerning the study at large: Samples covering the acute and convalescent phases of COVID-19 were provided by collaborators in the United States, Italy and Spain. The prospective study material was composed of cDNA or gDNA derived from T cells, B-cell-depleted T cells, or PBMCs. Subjects who had been exposed to COVID-19, were actively infected with it, or had recovered from it provided the deeply sampled blood TCRbeta repertoires that made up the dataset. The repertoires were made available in a free public database intended to serve as a resource for research on the immune response to SARS-CoV-2. The samples were drawn from two sources: the first 160 participants of the ongoing ImmuneRACE study, and 1,254 subjects contributed by 6 global collaborators. Sample metadata almost always included a de-identified subject ID, COVID-19 status, age in years and sex. Where HLA class I and class II types were available, the types were taken from metadata supplied by the sample provider, not from assay-based typing. On the study overall, not on this receptor specifically: How much clinical and demographic metadata was included differed by source and by participant, and the metadata was provided uncurated.

Reading the germline V gene gives CDR1 SNHLY and CDR2 FYNNEI. The CDR3 spans 18 residues, from the cysteine through the phenylalanine. Only the CDR3 region is kept as DNA, spanning 54 bases read in frame from base 1. Trimming removed 3 bases from V and 0 bases from J, leaving 15 bases between the germline ends. As to this clone: The antigen this receptor binds is unknown. No base quality values were provided; no much bigger clone lies one nucleotide off.

TCRbeta CDR3 regions were amplified from genomic DNA using the immunoSEQ Assay, a bias-controlled multiplex PCR. The original methods were these. The number of nucleated cells in each sample was estimated from the amplification of reference gene primers within the assay. Sequence reads were collapsed and filtered to measure the absolute abundance of every unique TCRbeta CDR3 rearrangement. For each sample, productive Simpson clonality was calculated as the square root of Simpson's diversity index over productive rearrangements. TCRdb retrieved this table from immuneACCESS and kept in-frame rearrangements only. Not all clones are present; in checked studies, unresolved V genes account for under half, and no reason is known for the remainder. V and J calls and clone size are those listed in that table; D and trimming were worked out from the DNA. In all, the sample holds 95,000 to 100,000 clones, and under 85% of those were seen once. More than 20% of the sample is held by the ten biggest clonotypes.

The collaborating institutions used their own protocols to collect whole blood in K2EDTA tubes. For TCRbeta analysis, collaborator samples were shipped as frozen whole blood, as isolated PBMCs, or as DNA extracted from either sample type. The V gene is TRBV2 and the J gene is TRBJ1-6; the D gene identity is not certain. The receptor was isolated from a human donor in a cohort sampled during active COVID-19. Sequenced sample: peripheral blood. The CDR3 amino acid sequence is: CASSDWAPASSYNSPLHF. Read as DNA, the sequence is TGTGCCAGCAGTGATTGGGCCCCAGCAAGCTCCTATAATTCACCCCTCCACTTT.